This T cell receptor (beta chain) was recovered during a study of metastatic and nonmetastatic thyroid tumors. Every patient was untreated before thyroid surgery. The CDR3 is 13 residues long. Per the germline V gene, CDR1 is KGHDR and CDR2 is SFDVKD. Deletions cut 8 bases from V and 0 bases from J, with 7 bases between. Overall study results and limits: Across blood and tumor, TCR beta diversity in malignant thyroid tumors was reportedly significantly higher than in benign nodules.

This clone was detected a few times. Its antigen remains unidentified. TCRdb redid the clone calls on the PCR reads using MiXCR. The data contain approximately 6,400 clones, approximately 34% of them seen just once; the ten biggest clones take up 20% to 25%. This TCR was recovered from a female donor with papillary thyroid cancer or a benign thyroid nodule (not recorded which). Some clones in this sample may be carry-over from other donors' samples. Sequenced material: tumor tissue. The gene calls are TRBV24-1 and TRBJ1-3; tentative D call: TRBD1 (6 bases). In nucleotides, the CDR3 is TGTGCCACCACACAGGGCTCTGGAAACACCATATATTTT. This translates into CATTQGSGNTIYF.